This TCR beta chain stems from a study of CD8 T cells in Susac syndrome. Study results and caveats: That the number of individuals in its TCR sequencing and HLA analysis was relatively small was acknowledged by the study.

TCR beta sequencing covered blood CD8+ and CD4+ T cells. As concerns this clonotype: Its antigen is unidentified.

With random hexamers, reverse transcription was performed on roughly 0.45 to 1 ug of RNA. immunoSEQ multiplex PCR amplified TCR beta CDR3 across 54 Vbeta, 13 Jbeta. MiXCR was run by TCRdb on the immunoSEQ multiplex PCR reads, yielding one entry per CDR3 protein. This sample carries some 150,000 distinct CDR3 sequences, over 90% of them seen once, and the ten largest clones take 0.14%. The V end lost 6 bases, the J end lost 1 base, and 21 bases lay between the germline ends. Per the germline V gene, CDR1 is DFQATT and CDR2 is SNEGSKA (reference sequence). The length of the CDR3 is 16 residues. The sequence derives from a human donor with Susac syndrome. This sequence joins TRBV20-1 and TRBJ2-5; a weak D match, TRBD2 (6 bases). Sequencing was carried out using CD4+ T cells from PBMCs. The CDR3 protein is CSAPDLERRAQETQYF. Written as DNA, the CDR3 is TGCAGTGCCCCCGACCTGGAGCGGAGGGCCCAAGAGACCCAGTACTTC.